This T cell receptor (beta chain) originates from a study of blood T cell repertoires in COVID-19. Background on the study: COVID-19 samples, acute and convalescent, were from the United States, Italy and Spain. T cells, B-cell-depleted T cells, or PBMCs provided the cDNA or gDNA that served as material.

Germline V gene data show CDR1 as SGHTA and CDR2 as FQGNSA. J was trimmed by 3 bases and V by 0 bases; bases with no gene match: 1. This CDR3 has 15 residues. The authors' processing: Estimation of nucleated cell counts was performed using reference gene primer amplification. Method: immunoSEQ multiplex PCR; TCRdb's copy keeps in-frame clones and lacks some. Clone size and V and J calls were adopted from that table, with D and trimming inferred from the DNA. Among almost 40,000 clones listed, approximately 89% were seen once. Sequences were obtained from peripheral blood. The V call is TRBV7-2, the J call TRBJ2-3, with 9 positions matching TRBD2. The sequence was obtained from a man aged 55 to 69 with acute or convalescent COVID-19. CDR3 in amino acids: CASSLASGGTDTQYF. The CDR3 DNA reads as TGTGCCAGCAGCTTAGCTAGCGGGGGTACAGATACGCAGTATTTT. Based on the CDR3 plus reference TRBV7-2 and TRBJ2-3, the full variable domain is GAGVSQSPSNKVTEKGKDVELRCDPISGHTALYWYRQSLGQGLEFLIYFQGNSAPDKSGLPSDRFSAERTGGSVSTLTIQRTQQEDSAVYLCASSLASGGTDTQYFGPGTRLTVL.